This T cell receptor beta chain was obtained from a study of tumor-infiltrating lymphocytes in primary liver carcinoma. This clonotype was picked up one time. The CDR3 ends on some other residue instead of the conserved phenylalanine or tryptophan, so this is likely a read error. Out of unsorted whole blood came the blood RNA, and germline DNA was extracted as well. Donors were untreated and chronically infected with HBV. A primer in the constant region served to generate TCR beta cDNA from approximately 450 ng of total RNA. Three rounds of nested multiplex PCR with slightly modified ARM-PCR produced TCR beta libraries. Each CDR3 protein is one row after TCRdb ran MiXCR on the multiplex PCR reads. The table records 310,000 or so distinct CDR3 sequences, around three fifths of them present only once. This sequence originates from a woman in her 30s with primary liver carcinoma and hepatitis B virus infection. The sequencing sample was made of peripheral blood.

CDR3 nucleotides: TGTGCCAGCAGTTACTCGGGATTCGCGGACACTGAAGCTTTCTTA. Amino acid sequence: CASSYSGFADTEAFL. The rearrangement links TRBV6-5 to TRBJ1-1; no reliable D call. This CDR3 is built from 15 residues. The V end lost 0 bases, the J end lost 3 bases, and 11 bases lay between the germline ends. Germline V gene lookup returns CDR1 MNHEY and CDR2 SVGAGI.